This T cell receptor (beta chain) was captured in a study of T cells after yellow fever vaccination. Study-wide results and limits: Weaker in magnitude, the secondary response showed a faster peak on day 5 versus 15. Abundant contaminating clonotypes from the bulk population could appear in FACS-sorted repertoires.

Trimming took off 2 bases at V and 5 bases at J, with 22 bases between the two ends. This CDR3 has 18 amino acids. The V gene's germline CDR1 is SGHRS and CDR2 YFSETQ. One entry per CDR3 protein results from TCRdb running MiXCR on the 5' RACE reads. The sample yields some 550,000 distinct CDR3 sequences, roughly 19% seen once. This clonotype was found a few times. The antigen remains undetermined. The chain is built from TRBV5-1 and TRBJ2-2; D perhaps matches TRBD2 (6 bases). The clonotype originates from a young man who received the YFV17D yellow fever vaccine. This specimen consisted of PBMCs, obtained 15 days after the yellow fever booster vaccination. CDR3 nucleotide sequence: TGCGCCAGCAGCTTTGGAACCGGGGGAATGATTAGAACCGGGGAGCTGTTTTTT. This translates into CASSFGTGGMIRTGELFF.